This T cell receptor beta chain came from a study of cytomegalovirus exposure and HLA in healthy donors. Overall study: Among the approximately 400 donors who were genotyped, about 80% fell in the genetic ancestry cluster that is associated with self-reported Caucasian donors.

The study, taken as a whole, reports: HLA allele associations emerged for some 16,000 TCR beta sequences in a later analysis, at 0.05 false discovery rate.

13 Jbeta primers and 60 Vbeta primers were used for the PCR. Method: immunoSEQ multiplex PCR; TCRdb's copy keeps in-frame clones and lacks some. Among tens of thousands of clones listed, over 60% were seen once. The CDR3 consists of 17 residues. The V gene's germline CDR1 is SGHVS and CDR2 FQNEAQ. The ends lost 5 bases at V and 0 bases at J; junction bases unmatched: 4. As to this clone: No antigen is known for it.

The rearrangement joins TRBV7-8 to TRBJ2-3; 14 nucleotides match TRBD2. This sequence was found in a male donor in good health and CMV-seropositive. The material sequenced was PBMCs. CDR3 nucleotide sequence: TGTGCCAGCAGCGCCTGGACTAGCGGGGGGAGCACAGATACGCAGTATTTT. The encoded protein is CASSAWTSGGSTDTQYF.